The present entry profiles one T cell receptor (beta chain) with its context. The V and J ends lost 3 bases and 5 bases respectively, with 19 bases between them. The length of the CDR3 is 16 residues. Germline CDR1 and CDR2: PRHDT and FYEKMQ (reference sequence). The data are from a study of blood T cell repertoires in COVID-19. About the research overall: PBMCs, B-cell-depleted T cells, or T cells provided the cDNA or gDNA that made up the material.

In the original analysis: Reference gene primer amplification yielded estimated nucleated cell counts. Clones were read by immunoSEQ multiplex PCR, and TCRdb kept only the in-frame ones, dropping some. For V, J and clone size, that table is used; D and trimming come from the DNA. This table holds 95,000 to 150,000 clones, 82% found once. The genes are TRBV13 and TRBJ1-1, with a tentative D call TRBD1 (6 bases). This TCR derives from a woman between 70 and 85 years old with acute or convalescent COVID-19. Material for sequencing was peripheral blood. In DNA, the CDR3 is TGTGCCAGCAGCTTTTCCCTGGGGGCGCGACGGACTGAAGCTTTCTTT. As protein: CASSFSLGARRTEAFF.